This T cell receptor (beta chain) originates from a study of identical twins. Overall study findings and caveats: Models underestimated TCR alpha sharing (out-of-frame) in monozygotic twins.

TCRdb passed the 5' RACE reads through MiXCR, listing each CDR3 protein once. The sample gives roughly 240,000 distinct CDR3 sequences, 6.5% to 9% of which show up once; under 6.5% is in the top ten. This CDR3 has 16 amino acids. Germline-derived CDR1 and CDR2 are MDHEN and SYDVKM. V shed 4 bases and J shed 2 bases, with 14 bases lying between them. This clonotype was counted only a few times. The antigen is undetermined. A further study also used this sample, focusing on yellow fever vaccine responses in identical twins. That report adds: Twins showed a vaccine T cell response that reportedly seemed partly convergent, partly personalized.

This TCR came from a young woman in good health. The V gene is TRBV28, the J gene TRBJ2-2; the D gene is possibly TRBD1 (6 bases). The specimen was CD8+ T cells sorted from blood. The CDR3 nucleotides are TGTGCCAGCAGTTACCGGACAGTTTCCAACACCGGGGAGCTGTTTTTT. This encodes CASSYRTVSNTGELFF.